Below, 14 T cell receptor beta chains from the same sample are listed, as sequenced in a study of blood T cells in healthy people across ages. Next came a second PCR, run for about 6 to 12 cycles, which used a sample-barcoded 5' primer along with a J-beta primer mix. One entry per CDR3 protein results from TCRdb running MiXCR on the 5' RACE reads. The table has 750,000 to 850,000 distinct CDR3 sequences, 25% seen once. This sample was also put to use in a study of T cells of mothers and their children.

The source material was blood. All receptors derive from a boy younger than 18 in good health.

This clonotype showed up just a few times. This sequence joins TRBV5-1 and TRBJ1-5; D may be TRBD1 (5 bases). The germline V gene encodes CDR1 SGHRS and CDR2 YFSETQ. The V end lost 0 bases, the J end lost 5 bases, and 12 bases lay between the germline ends. CDR3 size: 15 residues. CDR3 sequence: CASSLVAGLHQPQHF. CDR3 coding DNA: TGCGCCAGCAGCTTGGTTGCAGGGCTCCATCAGCCCCAGCATTTT.

This chain joins TRBV4-3 and TRBJ2-1; 12 bases fit TRBD2. Per the germline V gene, CDR1 is LGHNA and CDR2 is YSLEER. V shed 1 base, J shed 6 bases, and the junction held 7 bases outside the gene matches. The CDR3 is 17 residues long. The chain's CDR3 is CASSQVARTSGTNEQFF. CDR3 DNA: TGCGCCAGCAGCCAAGTAGCCCGGACTAGCGGGACCAATGAGCAGTTCTTC.

The V call is TRBV2, the J call TRBJ2-4; D may be TRBD1 or TRBD2 (5 bases each). This CDR3 spans 13 amino acids. From germline, CDR1 is SNHLY and CDR2 FYNNEI. The germline V and J ends were trimmed by 4 bases and 11 bases, with 15 bases remaining between them. The DNA for the CDR3 is TGTGCCAGCAGTGGCCGGGACGCACGACTTCAGTACTTC. Translating gives CASSGRDARLQYF.

A remark on this clonotype: An end of the junction does not agree with germline; a read error may underlie this. The chain uses TRBV7-2 and TRBJ2-1; possible D gene TRBD2, 7 bases. This CDR3 is built from 16 residues. CDR1 is SGHTA and CDR2 is FQGNSA in the germline V gene. CDR3 in amino acids: CGSSLVWGGARNEQFF. CDR3 DNA: TGTGGCAGCAGCTTAGTTTGGGGGGGGGCCAGGAATGAGCAGTTCTTC.

This chain uses TRBV3-1 with TRBJ1-5; 9 bases agree with TRBD1. J gave up 6 bases and V 0 bases, and 6 bases lay outside the gene matches. Germline values: CDR1 LGHDT, CDR2 YNNKEL (reference sequence). This CDR3 has 16 residues. The CDR3 coding sequence is TGTGCCAGCAGCCAAGAAACCGGACAGGGGATTCAGCCCCAGCATTTT. Protein: CASSQETGQGIQPQHF.

The table lists this clonotype with a few counts. The chain links TRBV7-2 to TRBJ2-5, with D perhaps matching TRBD1 (6 bases). This CDR3 region has 14 residues. Trimming took off 5 bases at V and 4 bases at J, with 14 bases between the two ends. Germline values: CDR1 SGHTA, CDR2 FQGNSA. CDR3 DNA sequence: TGTGCCAGCAGCGGGGGCCACGTGTTAGAGACCCAGTACTTC. It is translated as CASSGGHVLETQYF.

This clonotype came up a few times. The chain couples TRBV10-2 to TRBJ1-1; D perhaps matches TRBD1 (6 bases). V gave up 10 bases and J gave up 6 bases, with 18 bases separating them. CDR3 length: 13 amino acids. Looked up from germline, CDR1 is WSHSY and CDR2 is SAAADI. The DNA of the CDR3 is TGCGCCAACCGCAGGGGATATTGCGCTGAAGCTTTCTTT. It translates to CANRRGYCAEAFF.

This rearrangement joins TRBV19 to TRBJ1-2, with a tentative D call TRBD1 (5 bases). This CDR3 region has 13 residues. V shed 0 bases and J shed 6 bases, with 8 bases lying between them. CDR1 is LNHDA and CDR2 is SQIVND in the germline V gene (reference sequence). The CDR3 protein is CASSIEDTDGYTF. The CDR3 DNA reads as TGTGCCAGTAGTATAGAGGACACGGATGGCTACACCTTC.

The chain has TRBV7-9 and TRBJ2-5; 8 nucleotides align to TRBD1. This CDR3 comprises 14 residues. Germline values: CDR1 SEHNR, CDR2 FQNEAQ (reference sequence). V was clipped by 4 bases and J by 5 bases; unmatched bases: 6. Here the CDR3 DNA reads TGTGCCAGCAGCTCGGACAGGGCGGGGGAGACCCAGTACTTC. Translating gives CASSSDRAGETQYF.

The chain employs TRBV9 and TRBJ1-5; the D is unclear. Trimming removed 3 bases at V and 3 bases at J, with 13 bases between. Germline V gene sequence: CDR1 SGDLS, CDR2 YYNGEE. CDR3 size: 15 residues. CDR3 sequence reads: CASSGADALNQPQHF. CDR3 bases: TGTGCCAGCAGCGGAGCGGACGCACTCAATCAGCCCCAGCATTTT.

J is TRBJ2-4 and V is TRBV7-2; weak D call: TRBD2 (5 bases). CDR1 and CDR2 from the germline V gene are SGHTA and FQGNSA. The CDR3 has 15 amino acids. Trimming left V 0 bases short and J 0 bases short, with 6 bases between. The CDR3, as DNA: TGTGCCAGCAGCTTAGCTGCGGGAGCCAAAAACATTCAGTACTTC. Its protein is CASSLAAGAKNIQYF.

The rearrangement uses TRBV4-1 and TRBJ2-3, with 11 nucleotides matching TRBD2. V gave up 4 bases and J gave up 2 bases; unmatched junction bases: 5. The CDR3 totals 16 residues. CDR1 MGHRA and CDR2 YSYEKL come from the germline V gene. This CDR3 reads CASSLRTSGYTDTQYF. The CDR3 region has the DNA TGCGCCAGCAGCCTTAGGACTAGCGGGTACACAGATACGCAGTATTTT.

This clonotype appeared a few times. The gene calls are TRBV5-5 and TRBJ2-1; D not certain. V was clipped by 1 base and J by 9 bases, with 11 bases between them. CDR1 and CDR2 (germline): SGHKS, YYEKEE (reference sequence). This CDR3 is 13 amino acids long. The CDR3 DNA reads TGTGCCAGCAGCTTGAAAAGTTTCGGTGAGCAGTTCTTC. Translated, it gives CASSLKSFGEQFF.

The chain joins TRBV14 to TRBJ2-1, with a weak D call TRBD2 (5 bases). Germline V CDR1 and CDR2: SGHDN, FVKESK. The CDR3 spans 15 residues. The ends were cut back, 4 bases at V and 8 bases at J, with 18 bases in the middle. This CDR3 reads CASSPDRRRVDEQFF. CDR3 coding DNA: TGTGCCAGCAGCCCTGATCGGAGGCGGGTTGATGAGCAGTTCTTC.